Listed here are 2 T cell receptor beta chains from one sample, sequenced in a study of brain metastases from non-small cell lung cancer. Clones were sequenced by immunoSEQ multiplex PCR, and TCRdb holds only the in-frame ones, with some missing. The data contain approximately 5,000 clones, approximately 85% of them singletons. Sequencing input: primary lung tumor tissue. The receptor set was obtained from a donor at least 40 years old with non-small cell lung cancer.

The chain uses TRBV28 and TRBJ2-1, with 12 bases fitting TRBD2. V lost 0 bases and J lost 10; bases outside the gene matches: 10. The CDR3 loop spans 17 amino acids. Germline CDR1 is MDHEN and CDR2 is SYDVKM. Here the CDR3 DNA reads TGTGCCAGCAGTTTATGGGAGCTAGCGGGAGGGCCAGGGGAGCAGTTCTTC. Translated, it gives CASSLWELAGGPGEQFF. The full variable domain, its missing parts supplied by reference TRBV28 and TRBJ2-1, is DVKVTQSSRYLVKRTGEKVFLECVQDMDHENMFWYRQDPGLGLRLIYFSYDVKMKEKGDIPEGYSVSREKKERFSLILESASTNQTSMYLCASSLWELAGGPGEQFFGPGTRLTVL.

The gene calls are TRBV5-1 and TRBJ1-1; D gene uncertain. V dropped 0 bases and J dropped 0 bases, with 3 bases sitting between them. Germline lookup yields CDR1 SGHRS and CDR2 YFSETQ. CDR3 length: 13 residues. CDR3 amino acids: CASSLGMNTEAFF. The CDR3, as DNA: TGCGCCAGCAGCTTGGGCATGAACACTGAAGCTTTCTTT.